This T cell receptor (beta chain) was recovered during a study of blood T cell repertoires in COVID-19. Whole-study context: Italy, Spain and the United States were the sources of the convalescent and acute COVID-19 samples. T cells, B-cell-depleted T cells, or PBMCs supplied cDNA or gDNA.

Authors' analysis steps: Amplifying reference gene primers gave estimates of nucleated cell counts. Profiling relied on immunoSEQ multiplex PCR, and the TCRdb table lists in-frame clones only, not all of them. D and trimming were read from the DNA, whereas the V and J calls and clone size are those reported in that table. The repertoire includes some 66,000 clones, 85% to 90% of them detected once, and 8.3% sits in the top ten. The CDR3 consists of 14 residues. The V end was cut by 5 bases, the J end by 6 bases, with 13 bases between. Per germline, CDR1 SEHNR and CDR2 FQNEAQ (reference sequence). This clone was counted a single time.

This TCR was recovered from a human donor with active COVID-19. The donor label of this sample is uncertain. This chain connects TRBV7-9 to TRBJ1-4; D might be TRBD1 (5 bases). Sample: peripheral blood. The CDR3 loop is CASSIGGEDEKLFF. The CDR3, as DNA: TGTGCCAGCAGCATTGGGGGGGAAGATGAAAAACTGTTTTTT.